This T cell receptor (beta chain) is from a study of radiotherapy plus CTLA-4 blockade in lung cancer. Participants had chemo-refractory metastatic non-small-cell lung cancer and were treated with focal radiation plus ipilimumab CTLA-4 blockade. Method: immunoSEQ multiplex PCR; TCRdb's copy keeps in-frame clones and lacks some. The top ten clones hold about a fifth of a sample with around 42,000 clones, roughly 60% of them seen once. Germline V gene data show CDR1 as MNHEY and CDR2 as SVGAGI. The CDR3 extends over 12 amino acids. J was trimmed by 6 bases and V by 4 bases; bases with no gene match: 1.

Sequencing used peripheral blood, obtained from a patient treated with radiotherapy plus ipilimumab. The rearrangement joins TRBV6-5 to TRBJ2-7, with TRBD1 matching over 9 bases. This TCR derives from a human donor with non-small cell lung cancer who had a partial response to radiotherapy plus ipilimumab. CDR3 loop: CASSLTGGEQYF. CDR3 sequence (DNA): TGTGCCAGCAGTTTGACAGGGGGCGAGCAGTACTTC.